This T cell receptor beta chain was retrieved from a study of shared clonotypes between healthy human individuals. Findings and caveats of the study: Around 5% of naive CD4 clonotypes were common to a handful of donors.

On this clone: The antigen is not known.

Assay: immunoSEQ multiplex PCR; the TCRdb copy retains only in-frame clones and omits some. Among 1.6 million or so clones listed, more than 95% were seen once. The CDR3 is made up of 16 amino acids. V was pared by 6 bases and J by 4 bases, with 6 bases of the junction left unmatched. Germline CDR1 MNHEY, CDR2 SMNVEV (reference sequence). This chain uses TRBV27 with TRBJ2-3; 14 positions match TRBD2. The sequence was collected from a man aged 25-45 years in good health. Sequencing was carried out using naive CD4+ T cells sorted from blood. Subset indicated: CD45RA+ positively selected. The CDR3 here is CASSGLAGGGADTQYF. The CDR3 nucleotides are TGTGCCAGCAGCGGACTAGCGGGAGGCGGAGCAGATACGCAGTATTTT.